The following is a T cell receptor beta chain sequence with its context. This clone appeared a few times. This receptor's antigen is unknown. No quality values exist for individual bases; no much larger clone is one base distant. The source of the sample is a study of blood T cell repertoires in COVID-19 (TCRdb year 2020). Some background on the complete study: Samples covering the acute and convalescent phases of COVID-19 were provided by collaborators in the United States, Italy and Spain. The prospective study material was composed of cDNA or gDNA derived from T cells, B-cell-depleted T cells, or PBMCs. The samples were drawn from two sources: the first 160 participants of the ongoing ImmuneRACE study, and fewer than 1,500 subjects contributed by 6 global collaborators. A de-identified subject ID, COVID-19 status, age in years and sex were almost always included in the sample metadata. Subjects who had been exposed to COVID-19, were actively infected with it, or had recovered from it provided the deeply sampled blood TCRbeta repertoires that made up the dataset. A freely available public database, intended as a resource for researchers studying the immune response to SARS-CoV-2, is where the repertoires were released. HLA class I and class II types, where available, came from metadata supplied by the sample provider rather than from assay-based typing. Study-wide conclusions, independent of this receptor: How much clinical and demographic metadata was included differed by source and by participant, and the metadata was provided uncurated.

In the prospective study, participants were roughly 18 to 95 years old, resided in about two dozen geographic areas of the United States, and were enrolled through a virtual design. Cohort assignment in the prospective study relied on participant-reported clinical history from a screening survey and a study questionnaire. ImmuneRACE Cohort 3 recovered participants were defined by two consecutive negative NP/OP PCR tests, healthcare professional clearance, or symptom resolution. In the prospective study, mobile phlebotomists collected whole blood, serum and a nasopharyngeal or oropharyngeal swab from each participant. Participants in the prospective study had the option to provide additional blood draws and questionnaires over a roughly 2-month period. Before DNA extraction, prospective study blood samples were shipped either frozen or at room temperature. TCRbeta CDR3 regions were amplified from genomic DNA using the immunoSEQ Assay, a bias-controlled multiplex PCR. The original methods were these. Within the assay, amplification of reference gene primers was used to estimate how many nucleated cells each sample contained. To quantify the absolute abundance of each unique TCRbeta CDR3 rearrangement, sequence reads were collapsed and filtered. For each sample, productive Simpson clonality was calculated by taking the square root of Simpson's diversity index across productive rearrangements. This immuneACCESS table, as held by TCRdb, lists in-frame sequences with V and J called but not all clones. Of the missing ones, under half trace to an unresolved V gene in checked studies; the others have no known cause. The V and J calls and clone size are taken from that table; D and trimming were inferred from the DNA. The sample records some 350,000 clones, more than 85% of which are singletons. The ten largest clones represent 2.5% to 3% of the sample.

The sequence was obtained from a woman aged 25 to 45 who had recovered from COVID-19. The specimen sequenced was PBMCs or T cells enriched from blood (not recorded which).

The CDR3 reads CASSEWTSRTDTQYF. Here is the DNA: TGTGCCAGCAGTGAGTGGACTAGCCGCACAGATACGCAGTATTTT. Rearrangement joined TRBV28 to TRBJ2-3; 8 nucleotides in the junction match TRBD2. The CDR3 sequence holds 15 residues, the cysteine and phenylalanine included. Just CDR3 DNA is preserved here, 45 bases in frame from base 1. The germline V and J ends show losses of 5 bases and 1 base respectively, and no gene match explains 5 bases of the junction. CDR1 and CDR2 are drawn from the germline V gene: MDHEN, SYDVKM.